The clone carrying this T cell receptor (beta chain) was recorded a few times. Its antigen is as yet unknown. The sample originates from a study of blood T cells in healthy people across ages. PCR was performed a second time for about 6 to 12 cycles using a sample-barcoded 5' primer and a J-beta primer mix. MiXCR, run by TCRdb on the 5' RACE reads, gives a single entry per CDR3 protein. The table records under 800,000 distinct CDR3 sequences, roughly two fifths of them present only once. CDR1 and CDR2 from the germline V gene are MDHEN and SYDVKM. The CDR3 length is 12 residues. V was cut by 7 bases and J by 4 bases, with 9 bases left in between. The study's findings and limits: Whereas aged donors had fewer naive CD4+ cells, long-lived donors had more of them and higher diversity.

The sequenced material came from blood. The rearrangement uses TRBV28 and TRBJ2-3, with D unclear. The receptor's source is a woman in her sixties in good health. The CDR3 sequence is CASTQWADTQYF. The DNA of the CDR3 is TGTGCCAGCACCCAGTGGGCAGATACGCAGTATTTT.